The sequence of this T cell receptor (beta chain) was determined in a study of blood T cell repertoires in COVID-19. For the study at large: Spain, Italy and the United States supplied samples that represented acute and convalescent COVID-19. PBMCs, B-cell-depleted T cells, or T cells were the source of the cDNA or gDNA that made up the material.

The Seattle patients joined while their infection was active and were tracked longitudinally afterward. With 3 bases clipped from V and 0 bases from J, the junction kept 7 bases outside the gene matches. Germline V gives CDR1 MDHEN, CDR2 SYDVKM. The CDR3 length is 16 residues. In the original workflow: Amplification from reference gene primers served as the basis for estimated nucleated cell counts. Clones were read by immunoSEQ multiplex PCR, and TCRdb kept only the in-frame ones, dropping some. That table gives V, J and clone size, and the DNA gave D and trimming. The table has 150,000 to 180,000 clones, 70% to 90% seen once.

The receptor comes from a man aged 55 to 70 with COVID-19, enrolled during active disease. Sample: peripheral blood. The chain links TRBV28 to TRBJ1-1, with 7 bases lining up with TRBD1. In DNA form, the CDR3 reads TGTGCCAGCAGTTTTGGGGACAGAAGCATGAACACTGAAGCTTTCTTT. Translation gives CASSFGDRSMNTEAFF. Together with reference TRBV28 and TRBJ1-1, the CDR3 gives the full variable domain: DVKVTQSSRYLVKRTGEKVFLECVQDMDHENMFWYRQDPGLGLRLIYFSYDVKMKEKGDIPEGYSVSREKKERFSLILESASTNQTSMYLCASSFGDRSMNTEAFFGQGTRLTVV.